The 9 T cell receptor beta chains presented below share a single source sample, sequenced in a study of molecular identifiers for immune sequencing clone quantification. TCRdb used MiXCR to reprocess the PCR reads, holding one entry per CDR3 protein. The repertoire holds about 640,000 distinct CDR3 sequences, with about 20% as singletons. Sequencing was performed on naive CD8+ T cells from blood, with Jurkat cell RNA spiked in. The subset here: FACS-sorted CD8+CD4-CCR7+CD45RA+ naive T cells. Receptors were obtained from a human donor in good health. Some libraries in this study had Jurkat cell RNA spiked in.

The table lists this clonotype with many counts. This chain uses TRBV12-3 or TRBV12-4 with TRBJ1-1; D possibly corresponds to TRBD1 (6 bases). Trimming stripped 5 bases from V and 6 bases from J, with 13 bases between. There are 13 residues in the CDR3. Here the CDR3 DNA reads TGTGCCAGCAGTCCGGGCGGGGGGCCTGAAGCTTTCTTT. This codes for CASSPGGGPEAFF.

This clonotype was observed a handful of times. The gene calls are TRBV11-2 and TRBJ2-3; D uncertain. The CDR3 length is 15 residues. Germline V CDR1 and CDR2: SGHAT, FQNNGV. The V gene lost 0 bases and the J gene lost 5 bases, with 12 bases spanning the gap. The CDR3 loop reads CASSLDVLKVDTQYF. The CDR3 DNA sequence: TGTGCCAGCAGCTTAGATGTTCTTAAGGTAGATACGCAGTATTTT. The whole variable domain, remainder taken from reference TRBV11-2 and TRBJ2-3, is EAGVAQSPRYKIIEKRQSVAFWCNPISGHATLYWYQQILGQGPKLLIQFQNNGVVDDSQLPKDRFSAERLKGVDSTLKIQPAKLEDSAVYLCASSLDVLKVDTQYFGPGTRLTVL.

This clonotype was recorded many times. In DNA, the CDR3 is TGTGCCAGCAGCCAAGATTCGGGGCAAGCCTACGAGCAGTACTTC. Residues: CASSQDSGQAYEQYF. The chain joins TRBV4-2 to TRBJ2-7, with D possibly being TRBD1 or TRBD2 (5 bases each). The V and J ends lost 0 bases and 2 bases respectively, with 11 bases between them. In germline, CDR1 is LGHNA, CDR2 YNFKEQ. This CDR3 has 15 amino acids.

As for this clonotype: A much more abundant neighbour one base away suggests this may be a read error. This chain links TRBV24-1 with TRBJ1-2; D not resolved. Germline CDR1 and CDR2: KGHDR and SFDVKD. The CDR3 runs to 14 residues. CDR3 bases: TGTGCCACCAGTGAGGCAGATGAATACTATGACTACACCTTC. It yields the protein CATSEADEYYDYTF.

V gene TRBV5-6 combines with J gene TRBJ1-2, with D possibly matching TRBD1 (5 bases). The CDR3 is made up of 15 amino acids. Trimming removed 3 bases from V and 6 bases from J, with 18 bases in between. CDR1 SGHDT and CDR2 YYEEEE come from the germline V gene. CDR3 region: CASSSRDFKGHGYTF. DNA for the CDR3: TGTGCCAGCAGCTCTAGGGACTTTAAAGGCCATGGCTACACCTTC. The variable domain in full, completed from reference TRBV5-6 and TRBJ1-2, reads DAGVTQSPTHLIKTRGQQVTLRCSPKSGHDTVSWYQQALGQGPQFIFQYYEEEERQRGNFPDRFSGHQFPNYSSELNVNALLLGDSALYLCASSSRDFKGHGYTFGSGTRLTVV.

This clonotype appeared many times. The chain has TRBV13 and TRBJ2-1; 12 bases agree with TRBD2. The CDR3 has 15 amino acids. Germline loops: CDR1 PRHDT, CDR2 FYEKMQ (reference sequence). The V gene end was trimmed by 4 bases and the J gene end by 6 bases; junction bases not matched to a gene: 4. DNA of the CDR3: TGTGCCAGCAGCTCCCGACTAGCGGGAGTCAATGAGCAGTTCTTC. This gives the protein CASSSRLAGVNEQFF.

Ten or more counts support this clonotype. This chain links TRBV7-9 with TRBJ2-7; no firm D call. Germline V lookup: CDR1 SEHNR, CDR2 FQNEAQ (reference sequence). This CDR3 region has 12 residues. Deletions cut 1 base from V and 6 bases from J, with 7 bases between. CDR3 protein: CASSLGYSEQYF. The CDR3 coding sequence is TGTGCCAGCAGCTTAGGCTATTCCGAGCAGTACTTC. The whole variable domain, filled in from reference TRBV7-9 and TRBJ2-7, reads DTGVSQNPRHKITKRGQNVTFRCDPISEHNRLYWYRQTLGQGPEFLTYFQNEAQLEKSRLLSDRFSAERPKGSFSTLEIQRTEQGDSAMYLCASSLGYSEQYFGPGTRLTVT.

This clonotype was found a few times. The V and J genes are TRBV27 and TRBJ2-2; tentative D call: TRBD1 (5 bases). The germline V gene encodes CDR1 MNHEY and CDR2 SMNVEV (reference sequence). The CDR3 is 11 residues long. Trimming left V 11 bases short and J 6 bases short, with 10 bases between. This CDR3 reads CAGWGSGELFF. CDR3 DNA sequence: TGTGCCGGCTGGGGCTCCGGGGAGCTGTTTTTT.

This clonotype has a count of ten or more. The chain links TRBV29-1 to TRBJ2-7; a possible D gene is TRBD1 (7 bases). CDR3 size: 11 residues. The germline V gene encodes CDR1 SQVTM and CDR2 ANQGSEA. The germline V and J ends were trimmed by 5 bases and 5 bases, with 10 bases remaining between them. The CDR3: CSVPRGDEQYF. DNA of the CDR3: TGCAGCGTTCCCAGGGGGGACGAGCAGTACTTC.